This TCR beta chain was profiled in a study of post-analysis software for immune sequencing data. As for the study in general: Patients with relapsing-remitting, secondary progressive and progressive-relapsing multiple sclerosis courses were all represented.

Regarding the study as a whole: Significantly lower normalized Chao1 diversity was found in patients with multiple sclerosis relative to controls. F measure showed strong co-clustering of same-batch samples. Relative to controls, patients had five TRBV segments at higher frequency, with TRBV5-6, TRBV5-1 and TRBV20-1 among these.

Prepared libraries of TCR beta cDNA carried unique molecular identifiers. Once roughly 0.85 to 11 million T cells were used, roughly 490,000 cDNA molecules resulted. TCRdb analysed the PCR reads with MiXCR anew, one entry per CDR3 protein. The sample consists of approximately 460,000 distinct CDR3 sequences, around 40% of them appearing once. The V gene's germline CDR1 is DFQATT and CDR2 SNEGSKA (reference sequence). This CDR3 comprises 19 residues. Worth noting for this clonotype: No antigen is known for it. An end of the junction does not agree with germline; a read error may underlie this.

This clonotype was sampled from a girl aged 10 to 17 with multiple sclerosis. Sequenced input: blood. The chain combines TRBV20-1 with TRBJ2-1; D is perhaps TRBD1 or TRBD2 (5 bases each). CDR3 DNA sequence: TGCAGTGCGAGAGGATTCCAACCGGGACCCGGCGGCTCCTACAATGAGCAGTTCTTC. Translated: CSARGFQPGPGGSYNEQFF.